Listed below are T cell receptor beta chains from one sample, sequenced in a study of T cell changes during pregnancy in multiple sclerosis. The method was immunoSEQ multiplex PCR; TCRdb's version includes in-frame clones alone and lacks a portion of them. Of fewer than 110,000 clones in the sample, roughly 93% were seen once. The material sequenced was peripheral blood, taken after pregnancy. The receptors were gathered from a female donor with multiple sclerosis, enrolled in a pregnancy study. CDR3s include the opening cysteine and the closing phenylalanine or tryptophan. D genes are given only for firm matches. Clone sizes are given selectively: once, few, many, or a class where the clone is expanded.

length: 18; size: .; V: TRBV10-3; D: TRBD2; J: TRBJ2-7; CDR3: CAISEWGTSGIRPYEQYF; DNA: TGTGCCATCAGTGAGTGGGGGACTAGCGGGATCCGGCCCTACGAGCAGTACTTC
length: 16; size: once; V: TRBV7-2; D: .; J: TRBJ2-2; CDR3: CASSLQRVANTGELFF; DNA: TGTGCCAGCAGCTTACAGCGGGTCGCGAACACCGGGGAGCTGTTTTTT
length: 13; size: .; V: TRBV15; D: .; J: TRBJ2-3; CDR3: CATSRDPTDTQYF; DNA: TGTGCCACCAGCAGAGATCCGACAGATACGCAGTATTTT
length: 17; size: .; V: TRBV11-2; D: TRBD2; J: TRBJ2-1; CDR3: CASSAQLAAKPYNEQFF; DNA: TGTGCCAGCAGCGCCCAACTAGCGGCGAAACCCTACAATGAGCAGTTCTTC
length: 19; size: once; V: TRBV2; D: TRBD2; J: TRBJ2-3; CDR3: CASSGLAGPGRARTDTQYF; DNA: TGTGCCAGCAGTGGACTAGCGGGGCCCGGGCGAGCCCGCACAGATACGCAGTATTTT
length: 15; size: .; V: TRBV7-2; D: .; J: TRBJ2-3; CDR3: CASSLASVGSDTQYF; DNA: TGTGCCAGCAGCTTAGCTAGCGTGGGCTCGGATACGCAGTATTTT
length: 15; size: .; V: TRBV19; D: .; J: TRBJ2-3; CDR3: CASSGLYSSPDTQYF; DNA: TGTGCCAGCTCAGGCCTATATTCATCCCCAGATACGCAGTATTTT
length: 15; size: .; V: TRBV5-4; D: .; J: TRBJ2-3; CDR3: CASSHSGVGTDTQYF; DNA: TGTGCCAGCAGCCATTCAGGGGTGGGCACAGATACGCAGTATTTT
length: 14; size: once; V: TRBV7-3; D: .; J: TRBJ1-2; CDR3: CASSLGQSVEGYTF; DNA: TGTGCCAGCAGCTTAGGGCAGTCGGTTGAGGGCTACACCTTC
length: 14; size: .; V: TRBV5-1; D: TRBD2; J: TRBJ2-2; CDR3: CASRASGGTGELFF; DNA: TGCGCCAGCAGGGCTAGCGGGGGGACCGGGGAGCTGTTTTTT
length: 11; size: .; V: TRBV6-5; D: .; J: TRBJ2-1; CDR3: CASSFNNEQFF; DNA: TGTGCCAGCAGTTTCAACAATGAGCAGTTCTTC
length: 15; size: .; V: TRBV19; D: TRBD1; J: TRBJ1-1; CDR3: CASSSDRGLNTEAFF; DNA: TGTGCCAGTAGTTCCGACAGGGGCCTTAACACTGAAGCTTTCTTT
length: 16; size: .; V: TRBV15; D: TRBD1; J: TRBJ1-5; CDR3: CATSRLTGRYGQPQHF; DNA: TGTGCCACCAGCAGATTGACAGGGAGGTACGGTCAGCCCCAGCATTTT
length: 17; size: .; V: TRBV28; D: .; J: TRBJ2-4; CDR3: CASSLLPVTEAKNIQYF; DNA: TGTGCCAGCAGTTTATTGCCTGTCACGGAGGCCAAAAACATTCAGTACTTC
length: 15; size: .; V: TRBV2; D: .; J: TRBJ1-2; CDR3: CASSDERVGNYGYTF; DNA: TGTGCCAGCAGTGATGAGAGGGTTGGTAACTATGGCTACACCTTC
length: 16; size: .; V: TRBV6-6; D: TRBD2; J: TRBJ2-3; CDR3: CASSPGTSGGTDTQYF; DNA: TGTGCCAGCAGTCCCGGGACTAGCGGGGGCACAGATACGCAGTATTTT
length: 15; size: .; V: TRBV9; D: TRBD1; J: TRBJ2-7; CDR3: CASSVGGTGNHEQYF; DNA: TGTGCCAGCAGCGTAGGTGGGACAGGGAACCACGAGCAGTACTTC
length: 15; size: .; V: TRBV7-8; D: TRBD1; J: TRBJ2-1; CDR3: CASSPTRDSYNEQFF; DNA: TGTGCCAGCAGCCCAACCCGGGACAGCTACAATGAGCAGTTCTTC
length: 14; size: .; V: TRBV5-4; D: .; J: TRBJ2-2; CDR3: CASSFDRHTGELFF; DNA: TGTGCCAGCAGCTTTGACAGGCACACCGGGGAGCTGTTTTTT
length: 13; size: .; V: TRBV28; D: TRBD2; J: TRBJ2-7; CDR3: CASVSGRDYEQYF; DNA: TGTGCCAGCGTTAGCGGGAGGGATTACGAGCAGTACTTC
length: 13; size: .; V: TRBV18; D: .; J: TRBJ1-1; CDR3: CASSDRDNTEAFF; DNA: TGTGCCAGCTCAGACAGAGATAACACTGAAGCTTTCTTT
length: 14; size: once; V: TRBV27; D: .; J: TRBJ1-5; CDR3: CASGPGVSNQPQHF; DNA: TGTGCCAGCGGCCCCGGGGTTTCCAATCAGCCCCAGCATTTT